The TCR beta chain under discussion was sequenced for a study of response to subunit inactivated influenza vaccine. Via MiXCR, TCRdb re-called the RT-PCR reads, giving one row per CDR3 protein. The sample has around 530,000 distinct CDR3 sequences; 10% to 15% are singletons. Regarding the study as a whole: After each seasonal influenza vaccination, few new T cells are recruited, the authors suggested.

J gave up 2 bases and V 0 bases, and 10 bases lay outside the gene matches. The germline V gene encodes CDR1 DFQATT and CDR2 SNEGSKA (reference sequence). CDR3 length: 18 amino acids. This clonotype was found a few times. No antigen is known for it. The source of this sequence is a man aged 50 to 60 who received an inactivated influenza vaccine. The sequencing used PBMCs from blood, collected on the day of vaccination. The chain is built from TRBV20-1 and TRBJ2-6, with 7 bases lining up with TRBD1. CDR3 DNA: TGCAGTGCTAGAGATCCCCGACAGGGCCAGACTGGGGCCAACGTCCTGACTTTC. As protein: CSARDPRQGQTGANVLTF.